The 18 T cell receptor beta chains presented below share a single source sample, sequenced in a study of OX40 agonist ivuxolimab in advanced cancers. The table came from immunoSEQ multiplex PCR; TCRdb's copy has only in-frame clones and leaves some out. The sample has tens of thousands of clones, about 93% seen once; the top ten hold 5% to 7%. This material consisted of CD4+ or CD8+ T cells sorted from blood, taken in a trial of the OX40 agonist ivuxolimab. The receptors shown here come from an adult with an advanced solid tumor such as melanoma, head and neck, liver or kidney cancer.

The CDR3 protein is CASGLGQGIYNEQFF. In DNA form, the CDR3 reads TGTGCTAGTGGTTTGGGACAGGGAATATACAATGAGCAGTTCTTC. This chain links TRBV12-5 with TRBJ2-1, with 7 bases aligning to TRBD1. CDR3 size: 15 residues. Germline-derived CDR1 and CDR2 are LGHNT and FRNRAP. J lost 4 bases, V lost 1 base, and 4 bases had no gene match.

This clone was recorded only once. The CDR3 region has the DNA TGTGCCAGCAGTGAATGGACTAGCGGGGACACAGATACGCAGTATTTT. Translated, it gives CASSEWTSGDTDTQYF. The chain employs TRBV25-1 and TRBJ2-3; TRBD2 agrees at 12 bases. Germline V gives CDR1 MGHDK, CDR2 SYGVNS. The CDR3 totals 16 residues. Trimming cost V 1 base and J 2 bases; bases outside gene matches: 1. Full variable domain (remainder filled in from reference TRBV25-1 and TRBJ2-3): EADIYQTPRYLVIGTGKKITLECSQTMGHDKMYWYQQDPGMELHLIHYSYGVNSTEKGDLSSESTVSRIRTEHFPLTLESARPSHTSQYLCASSEWTSGDTDTQYFGPGTRLTVL.

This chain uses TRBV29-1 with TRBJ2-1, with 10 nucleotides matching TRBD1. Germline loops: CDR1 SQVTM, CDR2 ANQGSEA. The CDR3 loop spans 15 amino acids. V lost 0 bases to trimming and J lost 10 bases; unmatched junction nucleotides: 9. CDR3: CSVEDVGQGTPEQFF. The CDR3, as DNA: TGCAGCGTTGAAGACGTGGGACAGGGGACCCCCGAGCAGTTCTTC.

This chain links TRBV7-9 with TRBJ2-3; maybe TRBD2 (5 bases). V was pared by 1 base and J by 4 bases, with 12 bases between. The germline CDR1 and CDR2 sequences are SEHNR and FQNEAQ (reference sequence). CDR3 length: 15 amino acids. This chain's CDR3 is CASSLERGFADTQYF. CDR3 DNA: TGTGCCAGCAGCTTAGAACGAGGGTTTGCAGATACGCAGTATTTT.

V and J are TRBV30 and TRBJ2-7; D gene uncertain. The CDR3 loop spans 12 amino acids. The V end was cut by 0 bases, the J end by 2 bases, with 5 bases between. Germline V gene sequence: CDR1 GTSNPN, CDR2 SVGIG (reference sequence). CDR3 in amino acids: CAWSVVAYEQYF. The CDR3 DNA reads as TGTGCCTGGAGTGTAGTGGCCTACGAGCAGTACTTC.

The CDR3 sequence is CASSWKGSYEQYF. The CDR3 DNA follows: TGTGCCAGCAGTTGGAAAGGTTCCTACGAGCAGTACTTC. This chain links TRBV28 with TRBJ2-7; D is unresolved. Trimming stripped 4 bases from V and 1 base from J, with 8 bases between. Germline CDR1 MDHEN, CDR2 SYDVKM. CDR3 length: 13 amino acids.

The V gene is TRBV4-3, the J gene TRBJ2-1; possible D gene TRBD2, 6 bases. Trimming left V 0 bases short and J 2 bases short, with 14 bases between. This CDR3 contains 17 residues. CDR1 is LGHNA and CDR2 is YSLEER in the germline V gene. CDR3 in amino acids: CASSQEVAGTTYNEQFF. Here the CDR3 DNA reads TGCGCCAGCAGCCAAGAGGTGGCGGGGACCACCTACAATGAGCAGTTCTTC.

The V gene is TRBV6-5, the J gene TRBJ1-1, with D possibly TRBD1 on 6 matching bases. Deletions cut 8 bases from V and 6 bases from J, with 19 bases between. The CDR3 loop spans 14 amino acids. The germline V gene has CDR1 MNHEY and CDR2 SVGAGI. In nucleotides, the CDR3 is TGTGCCAGCGGGATGAAACAGGGAATCCCTGAAGCTTTCTTT. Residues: CASGMKQGIPEAFF.

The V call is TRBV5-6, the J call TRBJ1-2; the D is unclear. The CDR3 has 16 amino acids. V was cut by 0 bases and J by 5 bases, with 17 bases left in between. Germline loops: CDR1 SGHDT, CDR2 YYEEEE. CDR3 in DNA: TGTGCCAGCAGCTTGGAGAGCGACGGAGATCTTTATGGCTACACCTTC. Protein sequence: CASSLESDGDLYGYTF. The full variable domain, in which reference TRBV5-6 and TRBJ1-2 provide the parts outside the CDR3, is DAGVTQSPTHLIKTRGQQVTLRCSPKSGHDTVSWYQQALGQGPQFIFQYYEEEERQRGNFPDRFSGHQFPNYSSELNVNALLLGDSALYLCASSLESDGDLYGYTFGSGTRLTVV.

The CDR3 coding sequence is TGTGCCAGCAGCTTGATCGGGACCGACTCCTATGGCTACACCTTC. It is translated as CASSLIGTDSYGYTF. The chain recombines TRBV7-9 with TRBJ1-2; D possibly corresponds to TRBD1 (5 bases). V was pared by 3 bases and J by 4 bases, with 15 bases between. Germline CDR1 reads SEHNR; CDR2 reads FQNEAQ (reference sequence). This CDR3 spans 15 amino acids.

The chain's CDR3 is CSVEDIDPRDTQYF. For the CDR3, the DNA is TGCAGCGTTGAAGATATCGATCCCCGGGATACGCAGTATTTT. The chain is built from TRBV29-1 and TRBJ2-3; D remains unclear. Germline-derived CDR1 and CDR2 are SQVTM and ANQGSEA. The length of the CDR3 is 14 residues. Trimming shortened V by 0 bases and J by 6 bases, and 13 bases separated the two germline ends.

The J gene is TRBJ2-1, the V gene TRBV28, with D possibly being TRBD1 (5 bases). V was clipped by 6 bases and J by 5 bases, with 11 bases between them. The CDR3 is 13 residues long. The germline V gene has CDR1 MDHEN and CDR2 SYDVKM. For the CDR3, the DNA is TGTGCCAGCAGGCAGGGTAGGGACAATGAGCAGTTCTTC. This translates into CASRQGRDNEQFF.

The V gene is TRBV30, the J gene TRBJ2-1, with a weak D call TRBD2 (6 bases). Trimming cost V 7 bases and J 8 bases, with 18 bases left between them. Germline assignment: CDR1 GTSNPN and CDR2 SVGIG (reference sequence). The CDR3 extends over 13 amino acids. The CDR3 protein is CASLGSSRDEQFF. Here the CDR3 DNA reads TGTGCCTCTCTCGGGAGCTCGAGGGATGAGCAGTTCTTC.

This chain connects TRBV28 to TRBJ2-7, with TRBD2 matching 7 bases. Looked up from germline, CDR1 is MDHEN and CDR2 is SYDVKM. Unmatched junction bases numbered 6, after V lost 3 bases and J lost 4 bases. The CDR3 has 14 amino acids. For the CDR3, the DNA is TGTGCCAGCAGTTTCCGACTAGCATCTTACGAGCAGTACTTC. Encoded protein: CASSFRLASYEQYF. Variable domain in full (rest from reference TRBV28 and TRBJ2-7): DVKVTQSSRYLVKRTGEKVFLECVQDMDHENMFWYRQDPGLGLRLIYFSYDVKMKEKGDIPEGYSVSREKKERFSLILESASTNQTSMYLCASSFRLASYEQYFGPGTRLTVT.

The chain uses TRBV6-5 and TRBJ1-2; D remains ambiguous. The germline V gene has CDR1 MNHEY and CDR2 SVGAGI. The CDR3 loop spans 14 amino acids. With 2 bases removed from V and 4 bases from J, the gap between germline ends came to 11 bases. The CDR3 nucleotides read TGTGCCAGCAGTTACAGCGGAGGAGGCTATGGCTACACCTTC. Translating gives CASSYSGGGYGYTF.

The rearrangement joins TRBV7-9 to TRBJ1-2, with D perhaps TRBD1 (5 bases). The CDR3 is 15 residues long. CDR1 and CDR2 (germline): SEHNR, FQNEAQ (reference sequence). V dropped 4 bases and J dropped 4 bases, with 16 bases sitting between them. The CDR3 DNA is TGTGCCAGCAGCTCGACTTCCCGACAGACCTATGGCTACACCTTC. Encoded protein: CASSSTSRQTYGYTF.

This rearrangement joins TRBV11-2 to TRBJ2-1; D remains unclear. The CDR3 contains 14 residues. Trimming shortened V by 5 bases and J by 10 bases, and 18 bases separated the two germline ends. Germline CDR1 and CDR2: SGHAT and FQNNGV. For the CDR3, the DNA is TGTGCCAGCAGCCCTGGGTATGGGGAATTCGAGCAGTTCTTC. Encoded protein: CASSPGYGEFEQFF.

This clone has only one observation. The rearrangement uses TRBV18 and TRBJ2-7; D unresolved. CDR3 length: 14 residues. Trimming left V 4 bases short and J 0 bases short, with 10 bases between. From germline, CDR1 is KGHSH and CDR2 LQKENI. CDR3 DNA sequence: TGTGCCAGCTCACTTAGGGCCTACTCCTACGAGCAGTACTTC. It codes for CASSLRAYSYEQYF.